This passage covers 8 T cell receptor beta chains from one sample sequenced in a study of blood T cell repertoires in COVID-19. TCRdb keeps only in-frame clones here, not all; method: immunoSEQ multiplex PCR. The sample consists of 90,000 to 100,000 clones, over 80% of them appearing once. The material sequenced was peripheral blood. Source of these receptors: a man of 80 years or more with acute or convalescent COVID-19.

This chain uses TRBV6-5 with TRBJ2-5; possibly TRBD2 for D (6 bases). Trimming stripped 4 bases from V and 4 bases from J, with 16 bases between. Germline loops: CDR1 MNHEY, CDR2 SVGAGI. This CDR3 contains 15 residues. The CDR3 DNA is TGTGCCAGCAGTTTCTCGCCTTTGGGGGGAGAGACCCAGTACTTC. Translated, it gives CASSFSPLGGETQYF.

CDR3 coding DNA: TGTGCCAGCAGCCTAACTGTCCTAGCAGTTCAAGAGACCCAGTACTTC. It yields the protein CASSLTVLAVQETQYF. The chain carries TRBV3-1 (or the pseudogene TRBV3-2) and TRBJ2-5; possibly TRBD2 for D (5 bases). There are 16 residues in the CDR3. The germline V and J ends were trimmed by 4 bases and 2 bases, with 17 bases remaining between them. Germline V CDR1 and CDR2: LGHDT, YNNKEL (reference sequence).

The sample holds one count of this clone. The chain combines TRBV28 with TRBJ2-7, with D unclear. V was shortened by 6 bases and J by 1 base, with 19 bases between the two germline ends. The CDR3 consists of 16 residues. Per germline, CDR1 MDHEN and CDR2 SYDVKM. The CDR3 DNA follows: TGTGCCAGCAGCTCCTCGATCCAGGTTAGGTCCTACGAGCAGTACTTC. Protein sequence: CASSSSIQVRSYEQYF.

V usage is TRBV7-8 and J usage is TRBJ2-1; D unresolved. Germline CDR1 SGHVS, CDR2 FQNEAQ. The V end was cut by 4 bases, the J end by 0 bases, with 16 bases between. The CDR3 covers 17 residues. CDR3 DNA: TGTGCCAGCAGCTCCAGTGCGCGGTTGAGCTCCTACAATGAGCAGTTCTTC. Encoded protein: CASSSSARLSSYNEQFF.

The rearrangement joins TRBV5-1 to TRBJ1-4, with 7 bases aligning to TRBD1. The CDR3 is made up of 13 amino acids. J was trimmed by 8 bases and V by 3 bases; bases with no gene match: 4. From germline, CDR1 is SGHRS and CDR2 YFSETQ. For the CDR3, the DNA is TGCGCCAGCAGCTCACAGGGGAACGAAAAACTGTTTTTT. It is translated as CASSSQGNEKLFF.

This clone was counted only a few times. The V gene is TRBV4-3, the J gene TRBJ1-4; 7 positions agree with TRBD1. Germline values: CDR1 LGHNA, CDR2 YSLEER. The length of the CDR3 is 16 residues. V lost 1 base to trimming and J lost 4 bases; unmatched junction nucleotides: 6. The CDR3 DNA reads TGCGCCAGCAGCCAAGGTGGGACAGTCGTTAATGAAAAACTGTTTTTT. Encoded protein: CASSQGGTVVNEKLFF.

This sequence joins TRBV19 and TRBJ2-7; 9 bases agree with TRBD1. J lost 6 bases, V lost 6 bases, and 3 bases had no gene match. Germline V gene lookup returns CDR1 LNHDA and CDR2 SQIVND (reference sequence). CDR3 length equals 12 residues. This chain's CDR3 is CASSGQGREQYF. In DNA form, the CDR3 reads TGTGCCAGTAGCGGACAGGGGCGCGAGCAGTACTTC.

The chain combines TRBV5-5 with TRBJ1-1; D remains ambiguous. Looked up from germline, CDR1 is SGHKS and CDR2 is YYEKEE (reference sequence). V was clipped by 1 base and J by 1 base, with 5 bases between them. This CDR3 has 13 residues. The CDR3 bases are TGTGCCAGCAGCTTGATAGAGAACACTGAAGCTTTCTTT. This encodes CASSLIENTEAFF.